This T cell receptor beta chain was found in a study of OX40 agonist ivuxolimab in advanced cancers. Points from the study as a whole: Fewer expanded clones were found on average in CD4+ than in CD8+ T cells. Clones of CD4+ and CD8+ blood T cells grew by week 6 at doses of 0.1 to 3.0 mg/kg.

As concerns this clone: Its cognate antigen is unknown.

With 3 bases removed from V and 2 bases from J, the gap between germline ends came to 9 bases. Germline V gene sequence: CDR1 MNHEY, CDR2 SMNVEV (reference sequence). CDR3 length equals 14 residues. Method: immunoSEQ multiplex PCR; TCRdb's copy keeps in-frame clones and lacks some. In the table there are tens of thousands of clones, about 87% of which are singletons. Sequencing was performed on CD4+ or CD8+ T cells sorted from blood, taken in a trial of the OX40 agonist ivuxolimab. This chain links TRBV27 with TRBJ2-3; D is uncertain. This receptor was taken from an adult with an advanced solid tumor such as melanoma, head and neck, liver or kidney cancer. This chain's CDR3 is CASSLQIPTDTQYF. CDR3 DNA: TGTGCCAGCAGTTTGCAAATACCCACAGATACGCAGTATTTT.